These 26 T cell receptor beta chains originate from one sample sequenced in a study of blood T cell repertoires in COVID-19. Using immunoSEQ multiplex PCR, the repertoire was profiled, and TCRdb retains in-frame clones only, with some absent. Found here are 310,000 or so clones, 75% to 95% of them singletons; the top ten hold 1% to 1.3%. Material: PBMCs or T cells enriched from blood (not recorded which). The source is a woman in her twenties or thirties who had recovered from COVID-19.

The CDR3 nucleotides are TGCGCCAGCAGTGAGCTTGTAGACGGGAGGGGGCCCCAGCATTTT. Translating gives CASSELVDGRGPQHF. The gene calls are TRBV10-2 and TRBJ1-5; tentatively, D is TRBD1 (5 bases). Germline lookup yields CDR1 WSHSY and CDR2 SAAADI. V lost 2 bases to trimming and J lost 9 bases, with 17 bases between them. The length of the CDR3 is 15 residues.

This chain uses TRBV10-3 with TRBJ2-1; no definite D call. There are 16 residues in the CDR3. Germline lookup yields CDR1 ENHRY and CDR2 SYGVKD. Trimming shortened V by 3 bases and J by 4 bases, and 16 bases separated the two germline ends. CDR3 sequence (DNA): TGTGCCATCAGTGAAAAAACGGTAATTGGTTACAATGAGCAGTTCTTC. Amino acids: CAISEKTVIGYNEQFF.

The genes are TRBV5-4 and TRBJ2-7, with 10 bases identical to TRBD2. Trimming took 0 bases from V and 5 from J; bases not matched to a gene: 8. The CDR3 totals 16 residues. Germline lookup yields CDR1 SGHNT and CDR2 YYREEE (reference sequence). CDR3 nucleotides: TGTGCCAGCAGCTTGGCCCTAGCGGGAGCTGGGAACGAGCAGTACTTC. Translating gives CASSLALAGAGNEQYF.

The J gene is TRBJ2-1, the V gene TRBV7-3; TRBD2 matches at 8 bases. Germline values: CDR1 SGHTA, CDR2 FQGTGA. The CDR3 extends over 15 amino acids. The trim removed 5 bases at V and 7 bases at J, leaving 10 bases unmatched. The CDR3 here is CASSQLGGRLNEQFF. The DNA for the CDR3 is TGTGCCAGCAGCCAACTGGGCGGGAGGCTGAATGAGCAGTTCTTC.

The chain joins TRBV27 to TRBJ2-7, with 8 bases aligning to TRBD1. The CDR3 totals 19 residues. The germline V gene encodes CDR1 MNHEY and CDR2 SMNVEV (reference sequence). V was clipped by 5 bases and J by 2 bases; unmatched bases: 20. The CDR3 here is CASSTPYRQGMIRTYEQYF. The DNA of the CDR3 is TGTGCCAGCAGTACCCCATACAGACAGGGGATGATCAGGACCTACGAGCAGTACTTC.

V gene TRBV10-3 combines with J gene TRBJ2-3; 7 bases match TRBD1. The CDR3 consists of 16 residues. With 2 bases clipped from V and 0 bases from J, the junction kept 5 bases outside the gene matches. Germline V gives CDR1 ENHRY, CDR2 SYGVKD. The CDR3: CAISEVDRISTDTQYF. CDR3 DNA: TGTGCCATCAGTGAGGTGGACAGGATTAGCACAGATACGCAGTATTTT.

This clone was detected only a few times. The chain recombines TRBV11-2 with TRBJ2-7; 10 bases align to TRBD2. Germline V lookup: CDR1 SGHAT, CDR2 FQNNGV. V shed 5 bases and J 7 bases; nucleotides not matched to a gene: 8. There are 14 residues in the CDR3. The CDR3 DNA reads as TGTGCCAGCAGCCAAGCGGGAGGGCCGGGTGAGCAGTACTTC. It yields the protein CASSQAGGPGEQYF. Variable domain in full (rest from reference TRBV11-2 and TRBJ2-7): EAGVAQSPRYKIIEKRQSVAFWCNPISGHATLYWYQQILGQGPKLLIQFQNNGVVDDSQLPKDRFSAERLKGVDSTLKIQPAKLEDSAVYLCASSQAGGPGEQYFGPGTRLTVT.

This clone occurred once. This chain connects TRBV20-1 to TRBJ1-2; the D is unclear. The germline CDR1 and CDR2 sequences are DFQATT and SNEGSKA (reference sequence). The V and J ends lost 5 bases and 4 bases respectively, with 8 bases between them. The CDR3 is 11 residues long. CDR3 sequence (DNA): TGCAGTGCTCCAGGAACCTATGGCTACACCTTC. Residues: CSAPGTYGYTF.

The chain joins TRBV19 to TRBJ1-1, with 8 bases identical to TRBD1. J gave up 5 bases and V 6 bases, and 8 bases lay outside the gene matches. The length of the CDR3 is 14 residues. Germline V lookup: CDR1 LNHDA, CDR2 SQIVND (reference sequence). The CDR3 nucleotides read TGTGCCAGTAGGGAGACAGGGGTGGTGACTGAAGCTTTCTTT. This codes for CASRETGVVTEAFF.

The rearrangement joins TRBV5-6 to TRBJ2-7; 11 nucleotides align to TRBD1. Unmatched junction bases numbered 3, after V lost 4 bases and J lost 3 bases. The length of the CDR3 is 14 residues. Per germline, CDR1 SGHDT and CDR2 YYEEEE. CDR3 DNA sequence: TGTGCCAGCAGCCCCGGGACAGGGGGCTACGAGCAGTACTTC. It is translated as CASSPGTGGYEQYF.

The J gene is TRBJ2-1, the V gene TRBV7-9; possibly TRBD2 for D (5 bases). This CDR3 has 15 amino acids. CDR1 SEHNR and CDR2 FQNEAQ come from the germline V gene (reference sequence). V lost 5 bases and J lost 4, with 15 bases in between. CDR3 sequence (DNA): TGTGCCAGCAGCCGCGGCGGGCTGAATTACAATGAGCAGTTCTTC. Its translation: CASSRGGLNYNEQFF.

The genes are TRBV27 and TRBJ2-7, with no clear D. The germline gives CDR1 MNHEY, CDR2 SMNVEV (reference sequence). Trimming stripped 4 bases from V and 6 bases from J, with 13 bases between. The CDR3 has 13 residues. The CDR3 loop reads CASSSFLSGEQYF. As DNA, the CDR3 is TGTGCCAGCAGTTCCTTTTTGTCCGGCGAGCAGTACTTC.

The CDR3 loop is CASSPRQGTQIVLTF. CDR3 bases: TGTGCCAGTAGTCCGCGACAAGGGACTCAAATCGTCCTGACTTTC. The J gene is TRBJ2-6, the V gene TRBV19; TRBD2 might be the D (6 bases). Per germline, CDR1 LNHDA and CDR2 SQIVND (reference sequence). This CDR3 comprises 15 residues. Trimming took 5 bases from V and 12 from J, leaving 20 bases between them.

This chain links TRBV5-5 with TRBJ2-6, with 8 bases fitting TRBD1. Germline loops: CDR1 SGHKS, CDR2 YYEKEE (reference sequence). The CDR3 sequence is 18 residues long. Losses at the gene ends were 5 bases for V and 0 bases for J; bases not matched to a gene: 10. CDR3 bases: TGTGCCAGCAGTTGGACAGGGCGCTCTCCCTCTGGGGCCAACGTCCTGACTTTC. This translates into CASSWTGRSPSGANVLTF.

This chain connects TRBV28 to TRBJ2-3; 7 bases are shared with TRBD2. The V segment lost 4 bases and the J segment 2 bases; nucleotides outside the gene matches: 6. This CDR3 contains 15 residues. The V gene's germline CDR1 is MDHEN and CDR2 SYDVKM. CDR3 sequence reads: CASSSAGRDTDTQYF. DNA of the CDR3: TGTGCCAGCAGTTCAGCGGGAAGAGACACAGATACGCAGTATTTT.

This clone was detected only once. The genes are TRBV4-1 and TRBJ1-4, with 7 bases identical to TRBD1. Germline V lookup: CDR1 MGHRA, CDR2 YSYEKL. The CDR3 spans 15 residues. With 2 bases clipped from V and 10 bases from J, the junction kept 10 bases outside the gene matches. CDR3 DNA: TGCGCCAGCAGCCAATGGTCGACAGGGTTGGGAAAACTGTTTTTT. This encodes CASSQWSTGLGKLFF.

The genes are TRBV28 and TRBJ1-3; TRBD1 is a possible D gene (5 bases). The length of the CDR3 is 14 residues. The germline V and J ends were trimmed by 3 bases and 4 bases, with 10 bases remaining between them. Germline values: CDR1 MDHEN, CDR2 SYDVKM. The DNA for the CDR3 is TGTGCCAGCAGTTTGGGGGGGTTGGGAAACACCATATATTTT. Its protein is CASSLGGLGNTIYF. Using reference TRBV28 and TRBJ1-3 for the parts outside the CDR3, the full variable domain is DVKVTQSSRYLVKRTGEKVFLECVQDMDHENMFWYRQDPGLGLRLIYFSYDVKMKEKGDIPEGYSVSREKKERFSLILESASTNQTSMYLCASSLGGLGNTIYFGEGSWLTVV.

V is TRBV24-1 and J is TRBJ2-5; the match to TRBD2 covers 10 bases. CDR3 length: 17 residues. V was clipped by 0 bases and J by 4 bases; unmatched bases: 7. CDR1 KGHDR and CDR2 SFDVKD come from the germline V gene. The CDR3 DNA sequence: TGTGCCACCAGTGATTTGATGGTAGCGGGAGGTCCAGAGACCCAGTACTTC. Residues: CATSDLMVAGGPETQYF.

V is TRBV30 and J is TRBJ1-6, with 11 bases matching TRBD1. CDR1 GTSNPN and CDR2 SVGIG come from the germline V gene (reference sequence). The CDR3 is 15 residues long. Germline trimming cut 1 base from V and 9 bases from J; bases unmatched to any gene: 5. The CDR3 coding sequence is TGTGCCTGGAGTGCCGGGACAGGGGGTAGTTCACCCCTCCACTTT. Translation: CAWSAGTGGSSPLHF.

This clone was counted between two and nine times. This chain connects TRBV29-1 to TRBJ2-7; perhaps TRBD2 as D (6 bases). Trimming left V 8 bases short and J 5 bases short, with 19 bases between. Germline lookup yields CDR1 SQVTM and CDR2 ANQGSEA. CDR3 length equals 13 residues. CDR3 residues: CSIGLLGSHEQYF. The DNA of the CDR3 is TGCAGCATAGGACTATTAGGCAGCCACGAGCAGTACTTC.

The chain recombines TRBV7-9 with TRBJ2-7; 10 bases align to TRBD2. CDR3 length: 15 amino acids. After removal of 5 bases from V and 2 bases from J, the junction contained 6 bases not matched to a gene. CDR1 is SEHNR and CDR2 is FQNEAQ in the germline V gene (reference sequence). The CDR3 region has the DNA TGTGCCAGCAGCCCATCTAGCGGGAGACCCTACGAGCAGTACTTC. This translates into CASSPSSGRPYEQYF. Full variable domain (rest looked up from reference TRBV7-9 and TRBJ2-7): DTGVSQNPRHKITKRGQNVTFRCDPISEHNRLYWYRQTLGQGPEFLTYFQNEAQLEKSRLLSDRFSAERPKGSFSTLEIQRTEQGDSAMYLCASSPSSGRPYEQYFGPGTRLTVT.

This chain joins TRBV5-1 and TRBJ2-7; 9 positions match TRBD2. CDR1 is SGHRS, CDR2 YFSETQ, per germline. Trimming took 5 bases from V and 0 from J; bases not matched to a gene: 3. The CDR3 is 14 amino acids. CDR3 residues: CASRISGSSYEQYF. The CDR3 region has the DNA TGCGCCAGCAGAATTAGCGGGAGCTCCTACGAGCAGTACTTC.

This clone was counted between two and nine times. The chain has TRBV9 and TRBJ2-1, with a possible D match to TRBD2 (7 bases). V was pared by 4 bases and J by 4 bases, with 12 bases between. Germline V lookup: CDR1 SGDLS, CDR2 YYNGEE. This CDR3 contains 14 residues. The CDR3: CASSPRGQYNEQFF. The CDR3 DNA reads as TGTGCCAGCAGCCCGCGGGGGCAGTACAATGAGCAGTTCTTC.

This sequence joins TRBV5-5 and TRBJ1-2, with 7 bases that match TRBD1. The CDR3 runs 13 residues. Germline V lookup: CDR1 SGHKS, CDR2 YYEKEE (reference sequence). The V gene end was trimmed by 4 bases and the J gene end by 7 bases; junction bases not matched to a gene: 7. In DNA, the CDR3 is TGTGCCAGCAGCGCACAGGGGCGGGTTGGCTACACCTTC. This codes for CASSAQGRVGYTF. Drawing the rest from reference TRBV5-5 and TRBJ1-2, the complete variable domain is DAGVTQSPTHLIKTRGQQVTLRCSPISGHKSVSWYQQVLGQGPQFIFQYYEKEERGRGNFPDRFSARQFPNYSSELNVNALLLGDSALYLCASSAQGRVGYTFGSGTRLTVV.

The genes are TRBV6-1 and TRBJ2-7; perhaps TRBD2 as D (5 bases). This CDR3 region has 15 residues. The germline CDR1 and CDR2 sequences are MNHNS and SASEGT. Trimming took off 2 bases at V and 3 bases at J, with 14 bases between the two ends. The CDR3, as DNA: TGTGCCAGCAGTGAAATGTTGAGTCGGGACTACGAGCAGTACTTC. The encoded protein is CASSEMLSRDYEQYF.

This clone occurred once. The rearrangement uses TRBV19 and TRBJ1-5, with TRBD1 matching 8 bases. Trimming cost V 6 bases and J 5 bases; bases outside gene matches: 6. The CDR3 is 14 amino acids. From germline, CDR1 is LNHDA and CDR2 SQIVND (reference sequence). The CDR3 is CASRLTGGDQPQHF. DNA of the CDR3: TGTGCCAGTAGACTAACAGGGGGGGATCAGCCCCAGCATTTT.